Included here is one TCR beta chain sequence, with context. The data stem from a study of blood T cell repertoires in COVID-19. The repertoire was sequenced with immunoSEQ multiplex PCR; TCRdb's copy has only in-frame clones and lacks some. The repertoire holds 200,000 to 250,000 clones, with 86% as singletons. CDR1 and CDR2 from the germline V gene are SGHNT and YYREEE (reference sequence). The CDR3 has 14 amino acids. The V gene end was trimmed by 4 bases and the J gene end by 4 bases; junction bases not matched to a gene: 2. The TCR comes from a man between 60 and 75 years old with acute or convalescent COVID-19. The sequenced sample consisted of peripheral blood. The chain combines TRBV5-4 with TRBJ1-1; 12 bases are shared with TRBD1. This CDR3 is CASSKGQGATEAFF. CDR3 nucleotides: TGTGCCAGCAGCAAGGGACAGGGGGCCACTGAAGCTTTCTTT.